This T cell receptor beta chain was profiled in a study of blood T cell repertoires in COVID-19 (dated by TCRdb to about 2020). Context from the whole study: Samples covering the acute and convalescent phases of COVID-19 were provided by collaborators in the United States, Italy and Spain. The prospective study material was composed of cDNA or gDNA derived from T cells, B-cell-depleted T cells, or PBMCs. Subjects who had been exposed to COVID-19, were actively infected with it, or had recovered from it provided the deeply sampled blood TCRbeta repertoires that made up the dataset. A freely available public database, intended as a resource for researchers studying the immune response to SARS-CoV-2, is where the repertoires were released. Samples came from the ongoing ImmuneRACE study (first 160 participants) plus 1,254 subjects from 6 global collaborators. Nearly every sample came with metadata listing a de-identified subject ID, COVID-19 status, age in years and sex. Where HLA class I and class II types were available, the types were taken from metadata supplied by the sample provider, not from assay-based typing.

This clone was seen a single time. Its binding antigen is unknown. Nothing much larger sits one base from this clone, and base qualities are not available. On the study overall, not on this receptor specifically: The amount of clinical and demographic metadata varied by source and participant and was provided uncurated.

TCRbeta CDR3 regions were amplified from genomic DNA using the immunoSEQ Assay, a bias-controlled multiplex PCR. Per the original workflow: The number of nucleated cells in each sample was estimated by amplification of reference gene primers within the assay. To quantify the absolute abundance of each unique TCRbeta CDR3 rearrangement, sequence reads were collapsed and filtered. Productive Simpson clonality was computed per sample as the square root of Simpson's diversity index over productive rearrangements. The source is immuneACCESS, and TCRdb retained only in-frame sequences with V and J called. Part of the clones is not carried over; for the studies checked, unresolved V genes explain less than half of this, and the remainder is unexplained. V and J calls and clone size follow that table, whereas D and trimming were derived from the DNA. The sample contains 70,000 to 90,000 clones, over 80% of them found a single time. The ten largest make up 15% to 20% of the sample.

The collaborating institutions used their own protocols to collect whole blood in K2EDTA tubes. Collaborator samples were shipped for TCRbeta analysis as frozen whole blood, isolated PBMCs, or DNA extracted from either sample type. From the cysteine through the phenylalanine, the CDR3 covers 13 amino acids. Here the CDR3 DNA is all that survives: 39 bases in frame from base 1. CDR1 and CDR2 were assigned from the germline V gene as SQVTM and ANQGSEA. From V the trimming removes 4 bases and from J it removes 7 bases, while the gene matches leave 9 bases of the junction unaccounted for. The sequence came from an elderly woman with acute or convalescent COVID-19. This chain is built from TRBV29-1 and TRBJ2-7; 8 bases in the middle match TRBD2. Sequencing was carried out using peripheral blood. CDR3 protein: CSVVRAGEREQYF. The sequence in DNA is TGCAGCGTTGTCCGAGCGGGAGAACGGGAGCAGTACTTC.